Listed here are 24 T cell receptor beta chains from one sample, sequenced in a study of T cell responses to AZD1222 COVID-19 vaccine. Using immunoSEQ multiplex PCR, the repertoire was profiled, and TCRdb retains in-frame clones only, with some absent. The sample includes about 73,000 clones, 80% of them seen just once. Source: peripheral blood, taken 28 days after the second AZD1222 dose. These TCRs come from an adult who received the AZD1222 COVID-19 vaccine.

The CDR3 bases are TGTGCCAGCATGCGCTACAATGAGCAGTTCTTC. Encoded protein: CASMRYNEQFF. The J gene is TRBJ2-1, the V gene TRBV27; D remains ambiguous. Germline V gene lookup returns CDR1 MNHEY and CDR2 SMNVEV (reference sequence). V was clipped by 7 bases and J by 3 bases, with 4 bases between them. The CDR3 spans 11 residues.

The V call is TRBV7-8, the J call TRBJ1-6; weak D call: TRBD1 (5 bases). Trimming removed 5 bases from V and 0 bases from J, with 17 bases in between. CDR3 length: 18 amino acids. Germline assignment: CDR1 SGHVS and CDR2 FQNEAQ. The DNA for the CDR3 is TGTGCCAGCAGCACCCAGACAGTGGGGAGCTCCTATAATTCACCCCTCCACTTT. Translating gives CASSTQTVGSSYNSPLHF.

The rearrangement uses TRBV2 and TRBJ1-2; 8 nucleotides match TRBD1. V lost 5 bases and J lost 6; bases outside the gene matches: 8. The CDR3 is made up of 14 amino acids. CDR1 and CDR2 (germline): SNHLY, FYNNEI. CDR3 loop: CASSSQDRVDGYTF. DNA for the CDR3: TGTGCCAGCAGTTCCCAGGACAGGGTTGATGGCTACACCTTC. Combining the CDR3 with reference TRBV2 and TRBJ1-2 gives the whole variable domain EPEVTQTPSHQVTQMGQEVILRCVPISNHLYFYWYRQILGQKVEFLVSFYNNEISEKSEIFDDQFSVERPDGSNFTLKIRSTKLEDSAMYFCASSSQDRVDGYTFGSGTRLTVV.

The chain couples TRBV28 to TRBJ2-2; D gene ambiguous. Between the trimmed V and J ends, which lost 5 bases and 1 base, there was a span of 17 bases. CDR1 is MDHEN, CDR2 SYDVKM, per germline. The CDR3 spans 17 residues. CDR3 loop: CASSLLGLRRNTGELFF. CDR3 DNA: TGTGCCAGCAGTCTCCTAGGTCTTCGCAGGAACACCGGGGAGCTGTTTTTT. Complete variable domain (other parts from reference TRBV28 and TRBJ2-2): DVKVTQSSRYLVKRTGEKVFLECVQDMDHENMFWYRQDPGLGLRLIYFSYDVKMKEKGDIPEGYSVSREKKERFSLILESASTNQTSMYLCASSLLGLRRNTGELFFGEGSRLTVL.

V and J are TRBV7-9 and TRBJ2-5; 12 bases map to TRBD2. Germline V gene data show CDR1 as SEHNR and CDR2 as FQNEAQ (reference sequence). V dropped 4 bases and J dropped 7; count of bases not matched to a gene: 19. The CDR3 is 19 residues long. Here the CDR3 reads CASSSTWTSGEDLVGTQYF. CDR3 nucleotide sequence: TGTGCCAGCAGCTCAACTTGGACTAGCGGGGAAGATCTTGTCGGGACCCAGTACTTC.

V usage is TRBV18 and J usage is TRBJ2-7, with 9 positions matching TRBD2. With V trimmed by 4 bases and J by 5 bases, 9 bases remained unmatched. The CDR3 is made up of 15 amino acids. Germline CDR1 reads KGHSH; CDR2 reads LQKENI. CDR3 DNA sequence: TGTGCCAGCTCACTCCAGGGCGGGAGGGGCGACGAGCAGTACTTC. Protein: CASSLQGGRGDEQYF.

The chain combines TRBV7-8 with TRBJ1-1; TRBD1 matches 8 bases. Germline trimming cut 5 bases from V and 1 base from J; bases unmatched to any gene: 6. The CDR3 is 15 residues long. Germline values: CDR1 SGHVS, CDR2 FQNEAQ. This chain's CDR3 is CASSVPGGANTEAFF. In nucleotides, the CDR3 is TGTGCCAGCAGCGTTCCAGGGGGCGCGAACACTGAAGCTTTCTTT.

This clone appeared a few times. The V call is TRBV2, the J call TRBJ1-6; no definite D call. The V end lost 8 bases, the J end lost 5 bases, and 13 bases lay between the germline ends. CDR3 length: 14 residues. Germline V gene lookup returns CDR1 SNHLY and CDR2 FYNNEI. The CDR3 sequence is CASVRTDNNSPLHF. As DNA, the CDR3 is TGTGCCAGCGTAAGGACGGATAATAATTCACCCCTCCACTTT.

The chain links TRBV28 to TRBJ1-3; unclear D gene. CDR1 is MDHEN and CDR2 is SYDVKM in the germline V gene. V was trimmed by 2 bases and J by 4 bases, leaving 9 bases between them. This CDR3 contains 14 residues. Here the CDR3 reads CASSLITGGNTIYF. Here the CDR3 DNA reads TGTGCCAGCAGTTTAATCACCGGGGGAAACACCATATATTTT.

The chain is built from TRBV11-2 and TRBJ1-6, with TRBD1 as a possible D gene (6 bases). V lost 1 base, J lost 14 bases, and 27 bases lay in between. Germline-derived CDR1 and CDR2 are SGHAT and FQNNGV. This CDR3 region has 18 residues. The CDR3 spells CASSLVTQGSVKLQALHF. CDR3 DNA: TGTGCCAGCAGCTTAGTTACTCAGGGGTCGGTAAAACTTCAAGCCCTCCACTTT.

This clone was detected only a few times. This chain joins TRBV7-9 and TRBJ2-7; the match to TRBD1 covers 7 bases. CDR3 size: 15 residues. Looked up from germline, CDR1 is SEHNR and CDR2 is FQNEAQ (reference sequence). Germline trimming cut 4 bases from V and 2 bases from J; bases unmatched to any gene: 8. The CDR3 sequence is CASSSRTGATYEQYF. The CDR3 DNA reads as TGTGCCAGCAGCTCTAGGACAGGTGCAACCTACGAGCAGTACTTC.

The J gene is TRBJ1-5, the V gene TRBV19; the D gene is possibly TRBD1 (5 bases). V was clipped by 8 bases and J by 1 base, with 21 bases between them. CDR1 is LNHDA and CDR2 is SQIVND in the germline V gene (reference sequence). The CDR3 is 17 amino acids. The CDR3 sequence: CASDERDRKLSNQPQHF. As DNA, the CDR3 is TGTGCCAGTGACGAACGGGACCGCAAACTGAGCAATCAGCCCCAGCATTTT.

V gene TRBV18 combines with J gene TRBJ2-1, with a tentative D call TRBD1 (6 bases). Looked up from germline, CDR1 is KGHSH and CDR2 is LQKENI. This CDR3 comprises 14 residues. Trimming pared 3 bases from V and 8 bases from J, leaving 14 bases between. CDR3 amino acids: CASSPASGDDEQFF. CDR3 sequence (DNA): TGTGCCAGCTCACCCGCCTCAGGGGACGATGAGCAGTTCTTC.

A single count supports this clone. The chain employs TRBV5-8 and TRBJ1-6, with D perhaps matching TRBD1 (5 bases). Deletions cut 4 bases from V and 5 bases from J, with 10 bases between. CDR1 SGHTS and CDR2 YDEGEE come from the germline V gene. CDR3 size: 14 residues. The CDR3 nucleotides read TGTGCCAGCAGCGCGGGACGGAATAATTCACCCCTCCACTTT. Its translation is CASSAGRNNSPLHF. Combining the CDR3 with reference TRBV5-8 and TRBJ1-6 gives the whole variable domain EAGVTQSPTHLIKTRGQQATLRCSPISGHTSVYWYQQALGLGLQFLLWYDEGEERNRGNFPPRFSGRQFPNYSSELNVNALELEDSALYLCASSAGRNNSPLHFGNGTRLTVT.

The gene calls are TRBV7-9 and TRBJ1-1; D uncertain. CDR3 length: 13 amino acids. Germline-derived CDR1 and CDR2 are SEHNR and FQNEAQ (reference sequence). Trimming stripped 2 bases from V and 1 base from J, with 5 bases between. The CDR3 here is CASSLQTNTEAFF. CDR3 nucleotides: TGTGCCAGCAGCTTACAAACGAACACTGAAGCTTTCTTT.

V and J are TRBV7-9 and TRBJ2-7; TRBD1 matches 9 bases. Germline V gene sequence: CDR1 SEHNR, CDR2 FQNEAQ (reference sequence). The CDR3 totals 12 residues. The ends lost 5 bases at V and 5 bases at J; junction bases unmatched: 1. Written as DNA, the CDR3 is TGTGCCAGCAGCAGGGACAGGGACGAGCAGTACTTC. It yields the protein CASSRDRDEQYF.

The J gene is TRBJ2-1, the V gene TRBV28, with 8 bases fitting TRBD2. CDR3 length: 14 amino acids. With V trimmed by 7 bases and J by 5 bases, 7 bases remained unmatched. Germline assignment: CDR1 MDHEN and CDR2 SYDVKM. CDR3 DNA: TGTGCCAGCAATCGGGAGGGCCTCAACAATGAGCAGTTCTTC. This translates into CASNREGLNNEQFF.

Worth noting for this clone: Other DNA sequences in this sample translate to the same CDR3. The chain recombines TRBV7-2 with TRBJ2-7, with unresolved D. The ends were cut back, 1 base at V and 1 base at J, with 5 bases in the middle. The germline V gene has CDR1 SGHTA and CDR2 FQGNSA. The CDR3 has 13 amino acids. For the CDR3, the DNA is TGTGCCAGCAGCTTAGGCCCATCCTACGAGCAGTACTTC. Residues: CASSLGPSYEQYF.

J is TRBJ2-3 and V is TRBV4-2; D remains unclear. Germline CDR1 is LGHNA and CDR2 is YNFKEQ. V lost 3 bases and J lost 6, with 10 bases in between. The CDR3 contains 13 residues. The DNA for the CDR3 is TGTGCCAGCAGCCAGGACCTCGTGGATACGCAGTATTTT. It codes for CASSQDLVDTQYF.

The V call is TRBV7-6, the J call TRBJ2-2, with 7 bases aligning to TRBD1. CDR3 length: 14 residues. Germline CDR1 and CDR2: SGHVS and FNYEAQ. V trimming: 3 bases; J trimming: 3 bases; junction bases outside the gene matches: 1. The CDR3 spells CASSLTGYTGELFF. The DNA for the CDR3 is TGTGCCAGCAGCTTGACAGGGTACACCGGGGAGCTGTTTTTT.

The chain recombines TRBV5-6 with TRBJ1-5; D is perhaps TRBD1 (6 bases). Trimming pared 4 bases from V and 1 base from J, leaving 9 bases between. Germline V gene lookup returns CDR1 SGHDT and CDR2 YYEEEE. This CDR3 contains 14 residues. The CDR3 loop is CASSLQGSNQPQHF. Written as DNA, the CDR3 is TGTGCCAGCAGCCTTCAGGGGAGCAATCAGCCCCAGCATTTT.

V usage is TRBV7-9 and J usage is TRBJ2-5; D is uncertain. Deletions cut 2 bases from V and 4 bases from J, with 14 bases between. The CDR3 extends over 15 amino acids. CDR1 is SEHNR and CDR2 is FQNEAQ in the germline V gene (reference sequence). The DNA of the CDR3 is TGTGCCAGCAGCTTATCCTGGGGTAGATTAGAGACCCAGTACTTC. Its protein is CASSLSWGRLETQYF.

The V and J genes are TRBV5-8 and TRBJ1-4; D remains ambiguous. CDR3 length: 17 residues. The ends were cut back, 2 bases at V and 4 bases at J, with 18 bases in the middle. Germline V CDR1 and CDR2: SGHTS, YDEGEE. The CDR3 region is CASSFSESGLGNEKLFF. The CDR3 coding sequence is TGTGCCAGCAGCTTCAGTGAATCCGGGCTCGGTAATGAAAAACTGTTTTTT.

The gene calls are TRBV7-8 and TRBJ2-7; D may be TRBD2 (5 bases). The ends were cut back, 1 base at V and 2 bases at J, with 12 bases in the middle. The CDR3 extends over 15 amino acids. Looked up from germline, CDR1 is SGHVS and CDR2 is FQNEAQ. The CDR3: CASSLGGSATYEQYF. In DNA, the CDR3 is TGTGCCAGCAGCTTAGGCGGGTCAGCGACCTACGAGCAGTACTTC.